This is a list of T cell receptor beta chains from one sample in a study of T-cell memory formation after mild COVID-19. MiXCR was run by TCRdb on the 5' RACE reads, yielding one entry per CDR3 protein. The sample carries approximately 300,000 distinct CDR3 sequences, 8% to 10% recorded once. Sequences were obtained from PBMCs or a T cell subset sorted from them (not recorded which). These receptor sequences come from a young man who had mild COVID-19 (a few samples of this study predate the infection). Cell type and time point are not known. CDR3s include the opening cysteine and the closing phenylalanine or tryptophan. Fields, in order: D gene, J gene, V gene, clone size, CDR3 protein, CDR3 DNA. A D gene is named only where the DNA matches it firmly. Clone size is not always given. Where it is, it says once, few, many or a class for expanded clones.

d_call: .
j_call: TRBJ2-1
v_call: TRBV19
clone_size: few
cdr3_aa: CASSNPNEQFF
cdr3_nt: TGTGCCAGTAGTAATCCCAATGAGCAGTTCTTC

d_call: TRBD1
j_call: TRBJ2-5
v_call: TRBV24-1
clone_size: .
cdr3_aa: CATSDRDSQETQYF
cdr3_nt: TGTGCCACCAGTGACCGGGACAGCCAAGAGACCCAGTACTTC

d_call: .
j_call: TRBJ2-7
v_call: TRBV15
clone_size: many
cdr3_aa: CATSTATSSYEQYF
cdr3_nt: TGTGCCACCAGCACAGCGACTAGCTCCTACGAGCAGTACTTC

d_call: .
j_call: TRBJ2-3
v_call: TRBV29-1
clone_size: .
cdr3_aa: CSVAGTDTQYF
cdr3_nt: TGCAGCGTTGCTGGGACAGATACGCAGTATTTT

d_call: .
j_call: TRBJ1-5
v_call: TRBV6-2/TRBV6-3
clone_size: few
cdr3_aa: CASSPQVKGNQPQHF
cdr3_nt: TGTGCCAGCAGTCCACAGGTAAAGGGCAATCAGCCCCAGCATTTT

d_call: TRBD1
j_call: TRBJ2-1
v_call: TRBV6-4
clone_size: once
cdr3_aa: CASTGQSSYNEQFF
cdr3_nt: TGTGCCAGCACGGGACAGAGCTCCTACAATGAGCAGTTCTTC

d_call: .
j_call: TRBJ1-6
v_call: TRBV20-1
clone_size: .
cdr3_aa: CSASGWGNNSPLHF
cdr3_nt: TGCAGTGCTAGTGGATGGGGGAATAATTCACCCCTCCACTTT

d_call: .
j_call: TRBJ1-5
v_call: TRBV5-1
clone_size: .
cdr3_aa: CASSLEPLYSNQPQHF
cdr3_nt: TGCGCCAGCAGCTTGGAGCCACTCTATAGCAATCAGCCCCAGCATTTT

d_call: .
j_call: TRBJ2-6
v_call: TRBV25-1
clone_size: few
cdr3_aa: CASSGYGANVLTF
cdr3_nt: TGTGCCAGCAGTGGTTACGGGGCCAACGTCCTGACTTTC

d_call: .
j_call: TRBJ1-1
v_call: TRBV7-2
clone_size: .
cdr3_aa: CASSLLSAGRMNTEAFF
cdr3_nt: TGTGCCAGCAGCCTATTATCAGCGGGCAGGATGAACACTGAAGCTTTCTTT

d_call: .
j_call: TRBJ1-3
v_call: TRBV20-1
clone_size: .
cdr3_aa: CSARDGVGNTIYF
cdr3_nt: TGCAGTGCCAGGGACGGAGTAGGAAACACCATATATTTT

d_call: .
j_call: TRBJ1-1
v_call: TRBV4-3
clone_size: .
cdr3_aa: CASSEEGTEAFF
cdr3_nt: TGCGCCAGCAGCGAAGAAGGGACAGAAGCTTTCTTT

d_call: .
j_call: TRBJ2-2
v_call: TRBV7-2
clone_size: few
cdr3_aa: CASSPSKGAVTGELFF
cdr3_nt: TGTGCCAGCAGCCCCTCCAAAGGGGCGGTCACCGGGGAGCTGTTTTTT

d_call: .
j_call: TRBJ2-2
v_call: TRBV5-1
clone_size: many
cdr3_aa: CASSLLAGSTGELFF
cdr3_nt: TGCGCCAGCAGCTTGTTAGCAGGGTCGACCGGGGAGCTGTTTTTT

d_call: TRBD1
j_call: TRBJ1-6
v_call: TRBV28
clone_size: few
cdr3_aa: CASSFTGGVVVTLHF
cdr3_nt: TGTGCCAGCAGTTTCACAGGGGGCGTCGTTGTCACCCTCCACTTT

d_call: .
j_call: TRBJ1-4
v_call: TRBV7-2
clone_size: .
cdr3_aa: CASSFYRDPEKLFF
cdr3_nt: TGTGCCAGCAGCTTCTACAGGGATCCAGAAAAACTGTTTTTT

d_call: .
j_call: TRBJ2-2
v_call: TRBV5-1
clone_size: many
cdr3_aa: CASSLDRVDTGELFF
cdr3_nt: TGCGCCAGCAGCTTGGACAGGGTCGACACCGGGGAGCTGTTTTTT

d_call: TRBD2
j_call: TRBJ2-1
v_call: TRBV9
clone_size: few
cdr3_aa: CASSVEAGGNNEQFF
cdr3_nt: TGTGCCAGCAGCGTAGAAGCGGGGGGCAACAATGAGCAGTTCTTC

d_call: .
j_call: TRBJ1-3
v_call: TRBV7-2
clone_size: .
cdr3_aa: CASSDSGRFSGNTIYF
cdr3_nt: TGTGCCAGCAGCGACTCGGGACGGTTCTCTGGAAACACCATATATTTT

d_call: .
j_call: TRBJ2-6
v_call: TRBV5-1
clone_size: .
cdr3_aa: CASSLSPQSSGANVLTF
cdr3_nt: TGCGCCAGCAGCTTGTCCCCCCAGAGCTCTGGGGCCAACGTCCTGACTTTC

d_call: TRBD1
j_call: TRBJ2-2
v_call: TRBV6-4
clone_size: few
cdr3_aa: CASSAQGAHTGELFF
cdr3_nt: TGTGCCAGCAGTGCTCAGGGGGCTCACACCGGGGAGCTGTTTTTT

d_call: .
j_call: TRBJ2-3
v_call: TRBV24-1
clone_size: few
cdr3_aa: CATSDHTRGTTDTQYF
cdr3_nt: TGTGCCACCAGTGATCACACTAGGGGTACCACAGATACGCAGTATTTT

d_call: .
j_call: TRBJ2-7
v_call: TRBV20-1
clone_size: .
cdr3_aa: CSASVGTSWGEQYF
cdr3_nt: TGCAGTGCTAGCGTTGGAACGTCCTGGGGCGAGCAGTACTTC

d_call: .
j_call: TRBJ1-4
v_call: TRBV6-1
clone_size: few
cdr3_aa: CASSEAVSATNEKLFF
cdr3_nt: TGTGCCAGCAGTGAAGCCGTCAGTGCAACTAATGAAAAACTGTTTTTT

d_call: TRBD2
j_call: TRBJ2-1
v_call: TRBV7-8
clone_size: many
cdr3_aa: CASSLQPGGNEQFF
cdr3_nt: TGTGCCAGCAGCTTACAGCCCGGGGGGAATGAGCAGTTCTTC

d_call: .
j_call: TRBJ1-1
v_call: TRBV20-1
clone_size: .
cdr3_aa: CSARTGMNTEAFF
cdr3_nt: TGCAGTGCTAGAACAGGGATGAACACTGAAGCTTTCTTT